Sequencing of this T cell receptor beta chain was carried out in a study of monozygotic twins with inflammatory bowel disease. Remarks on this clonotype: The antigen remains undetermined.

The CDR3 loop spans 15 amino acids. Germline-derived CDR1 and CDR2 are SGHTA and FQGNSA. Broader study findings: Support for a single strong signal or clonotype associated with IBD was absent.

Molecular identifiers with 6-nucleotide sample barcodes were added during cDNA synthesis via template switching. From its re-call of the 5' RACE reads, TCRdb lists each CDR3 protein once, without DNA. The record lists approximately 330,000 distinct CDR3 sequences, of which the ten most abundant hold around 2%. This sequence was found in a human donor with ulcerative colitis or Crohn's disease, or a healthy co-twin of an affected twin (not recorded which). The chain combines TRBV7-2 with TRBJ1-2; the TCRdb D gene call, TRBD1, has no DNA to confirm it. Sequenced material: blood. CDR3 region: CASSLQGQGYSGYTF.